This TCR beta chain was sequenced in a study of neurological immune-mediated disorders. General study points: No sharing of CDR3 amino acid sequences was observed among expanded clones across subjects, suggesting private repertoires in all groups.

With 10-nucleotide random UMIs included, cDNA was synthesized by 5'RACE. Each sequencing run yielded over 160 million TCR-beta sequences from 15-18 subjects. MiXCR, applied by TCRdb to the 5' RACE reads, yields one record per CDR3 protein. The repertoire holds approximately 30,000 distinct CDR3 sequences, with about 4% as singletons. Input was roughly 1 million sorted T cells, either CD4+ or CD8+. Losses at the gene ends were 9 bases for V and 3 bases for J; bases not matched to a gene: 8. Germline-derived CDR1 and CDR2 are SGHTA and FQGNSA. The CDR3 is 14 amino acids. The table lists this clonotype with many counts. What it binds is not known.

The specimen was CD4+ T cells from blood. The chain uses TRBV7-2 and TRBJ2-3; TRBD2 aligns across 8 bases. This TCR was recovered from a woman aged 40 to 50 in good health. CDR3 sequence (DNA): TGTGCCAGTACAGCGGGAGATGTAACAGATACGCAGTATTTT. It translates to CASTAGDVTDTQYF. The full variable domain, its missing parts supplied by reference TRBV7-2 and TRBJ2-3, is GAGVSQSPSNKVTEKGKDVELRCDPISGHTALYWYRQSLGQGLEFLIYFQGNSAPDKSGLPSDRFSAERTGGSVSTLTIQRTQQEDSAVYLCASTAGDVTDTQYFGPGTRLTVL.